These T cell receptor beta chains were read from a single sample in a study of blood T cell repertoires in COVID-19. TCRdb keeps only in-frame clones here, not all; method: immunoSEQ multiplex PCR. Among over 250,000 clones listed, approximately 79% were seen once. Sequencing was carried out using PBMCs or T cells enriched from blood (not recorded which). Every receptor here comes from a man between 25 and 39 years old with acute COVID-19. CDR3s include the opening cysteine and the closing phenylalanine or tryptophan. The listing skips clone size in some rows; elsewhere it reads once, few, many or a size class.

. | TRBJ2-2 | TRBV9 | CASSPRTGETGELFF
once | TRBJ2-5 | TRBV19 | CASSAGLVRSETQYF
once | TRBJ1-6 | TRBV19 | CASSQNSPLHF
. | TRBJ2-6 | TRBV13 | CASSLRPGQGNSGANVLTF
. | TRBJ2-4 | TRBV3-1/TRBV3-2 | CASSQDQLRDRVSLYF
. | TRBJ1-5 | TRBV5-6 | CASSFNRGDQPQHF
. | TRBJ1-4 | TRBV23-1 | CASSPAGREKLFF
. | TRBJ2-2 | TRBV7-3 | CASSVAGAGELFF
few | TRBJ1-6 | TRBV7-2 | CASSGGGTSSYNSPLHF
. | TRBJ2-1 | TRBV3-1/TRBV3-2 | CASSQHAQGGSYNEQFF
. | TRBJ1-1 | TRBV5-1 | CASSSRTGVTEAFF
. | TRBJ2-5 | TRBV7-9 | CASSFQQGPQETQYF
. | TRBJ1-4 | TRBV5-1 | CASSLIGQEREKLFF
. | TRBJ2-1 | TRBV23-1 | CASSQSPQGEVEQFF
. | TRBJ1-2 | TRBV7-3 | CASSRGGQGAGGYTF
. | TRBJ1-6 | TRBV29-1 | CPLQGGVSYNSPLHF
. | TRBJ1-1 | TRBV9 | CASGEAGTSEAFF
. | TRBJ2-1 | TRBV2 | CASNALGADNEQFF
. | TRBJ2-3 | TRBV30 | CAWNRGTGTDTQYF
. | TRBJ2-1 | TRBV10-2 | CANLGRREGYNEQFF
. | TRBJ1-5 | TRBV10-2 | CASGGPGQGSGSNQPQHF
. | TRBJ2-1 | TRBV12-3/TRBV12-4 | CASSGGLGGLFF
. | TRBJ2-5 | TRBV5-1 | CASSWGPQETQYF
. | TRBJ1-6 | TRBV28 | CASSSTGENSPLHF
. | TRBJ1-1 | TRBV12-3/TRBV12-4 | CDQGRGNTEAFF
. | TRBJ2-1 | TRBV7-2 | CASSARSPYNEQFF
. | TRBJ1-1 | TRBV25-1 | CASRDYRNTEAFF
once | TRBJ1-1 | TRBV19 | CASSMWNAAVAFF
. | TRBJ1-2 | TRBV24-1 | CATSDSRYGYTF
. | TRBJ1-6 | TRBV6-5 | CACYPGTGILSPLHF
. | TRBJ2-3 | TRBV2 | CASSEFGGAGDTQYF
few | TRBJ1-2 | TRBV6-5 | CASRRDREDGYTF
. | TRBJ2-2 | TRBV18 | CASSPNSINTGELFF
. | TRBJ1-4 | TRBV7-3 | CASSSGLANEKLFF
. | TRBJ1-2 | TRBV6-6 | CASSFPQGTNYGYTF
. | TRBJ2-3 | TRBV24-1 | CATSDLGGDRDTQYF
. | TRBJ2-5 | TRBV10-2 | CASSGDKGQKETQYF
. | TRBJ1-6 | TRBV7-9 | CASSDSENSPLHF
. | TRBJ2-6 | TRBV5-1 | CASSPWTGGSGANVLTF
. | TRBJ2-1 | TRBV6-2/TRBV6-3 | CASSYKRDSNNEQFF
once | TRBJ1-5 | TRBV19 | CASSIGIRMEGNQPQHF
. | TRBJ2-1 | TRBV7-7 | CASSPLGASYNEQFF
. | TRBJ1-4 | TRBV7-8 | CASSLGGRGDEKLFF
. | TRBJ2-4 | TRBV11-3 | CASSPNERGKNIQYF
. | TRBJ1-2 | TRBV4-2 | CASSQGSSSPITMGYTF
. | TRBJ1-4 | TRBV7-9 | CASQGTVEKLFF
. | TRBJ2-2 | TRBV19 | CASSKQGAQTGELFF
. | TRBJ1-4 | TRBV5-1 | CASSLEGQGATNEKLFF
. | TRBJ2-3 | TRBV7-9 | CASSPGAGGADTQYF
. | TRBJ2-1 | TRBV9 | CASSVATGNSYNEQFF
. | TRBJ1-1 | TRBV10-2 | CASSEWVGEMNTEAFF
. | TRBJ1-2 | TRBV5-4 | CASSSTGFGYTF
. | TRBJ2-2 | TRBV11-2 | CASSTSNTGELFF